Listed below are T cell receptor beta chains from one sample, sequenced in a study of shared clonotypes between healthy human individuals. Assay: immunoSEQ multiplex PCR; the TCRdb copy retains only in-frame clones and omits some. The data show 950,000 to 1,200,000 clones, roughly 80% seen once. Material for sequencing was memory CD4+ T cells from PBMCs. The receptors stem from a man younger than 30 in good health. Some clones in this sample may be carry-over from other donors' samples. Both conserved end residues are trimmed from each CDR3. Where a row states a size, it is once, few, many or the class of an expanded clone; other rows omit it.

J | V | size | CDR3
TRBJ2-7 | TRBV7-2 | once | ASSLTTYEQY
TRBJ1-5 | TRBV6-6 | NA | ASRPYRNQPQH
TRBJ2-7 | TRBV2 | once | ANRDRGGEQY
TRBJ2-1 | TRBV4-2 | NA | ASSQEWHPDNEQF
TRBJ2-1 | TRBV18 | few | ASSPLGTDNEQF
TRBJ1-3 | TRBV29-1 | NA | SAEGQGGSGNTIY
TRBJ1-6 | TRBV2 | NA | ASSEGGGLNSYNSPLH
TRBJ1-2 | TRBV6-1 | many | ASRFQADYGYT
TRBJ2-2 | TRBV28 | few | ASSLVGVRTGELF
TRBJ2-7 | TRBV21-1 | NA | ASSKEKRAASYEQY
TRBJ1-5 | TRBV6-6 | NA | ASAPEGGVQPQH
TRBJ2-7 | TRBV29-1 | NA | SVGAGQPYEQY
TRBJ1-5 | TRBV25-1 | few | ASSGTGGYQPQH
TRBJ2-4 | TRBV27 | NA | ASSLEGASQNIQY
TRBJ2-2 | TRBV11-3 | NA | ASSRQGGGELF
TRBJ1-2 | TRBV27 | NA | ASSYRGQDNYGYT
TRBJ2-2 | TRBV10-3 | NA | AISENTGELF
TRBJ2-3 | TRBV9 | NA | ASSPQGGGYTDTQY